The 17 T cell receptor beta chains given below trace back to one sample, sequenced in a study of shared clonotypes between healthy human individuals. This table comes from immunoSEQ multiplex PCR, and its TCRdb copy is limited to in-frame clones, with some not included. The sample has around 600,000 clones, roughly 97% seen once; the top ten hold 0.057%. The sample consisted of naive CD4+ T cells sorted from blood. Noted subset: CD45RA+ positively selected. The receptor source for this set is a woman under 40 in good health.

This clone is a singleton in its sample. The chain combines TRBV2 with TRBJ2-5, with 9 bases aligning to TRBD1. J gave up 4 bases and V 11 bases, and 14 bases lay outside the gene matches. The CDR3 spans 15 residues. The germline gives CDR1 SNHLY, CDR2 FYNNEI. The CDR3 bases are TGTGCCTCCAGAACAAGGACAGGGGAGCGAGAGACCCAGTACTTC. Translated, it gives CASRTRTGERETQYF. The whole variable domain, remainder taken from reference TRBV2 and TRBJ2-5, is EPEVTQTPSHQVTQMGQEVILRCVPISNHLYFYWYRQILGQKVEFLVSFYNNEISEKSEIFDDQFSVERPDGSNFTLKIRSTKLEDSAMYFCASRTRTGERETQYFGPGTRLLVL.

This chain uses TRBV7-8 with TRBJ1-1, with D possibly TRBD1 on 6 matching bases. Germline CDR1 and CDR2: SGHVS and FQNEAQ. Between the trimmed V and J ends, which lost 5 bases and 0 bases, there was a span of 10 bases. CDR3 length equals 14 residues. CDR3 sequence (DNA): TGTGCCAGCAGCCGAGGACAGATGAACACTGAAGCTTTCTTT. Amino acids: CASSRGQMNTEAFF. The complete variable domain, with remaining parts taken from reference TRBV7-8 and TRBJ1-1, reads GAGVSQSPRYKVAKRGQDVALRCDPISGHVSLFWYQQALGQGPEFLTYFQNEAQLDKSGLPSDRFFAERPEGSVSTLKIQRTQQEDSAVYLCASSRGQMNTEAFFGQGTRLTVV.

J is TRBJ2-5 and V is TRBV7-9, with 7 positions matching TRBD1. This CDR3 contains 17 residues. The V segment lost 5 bases and the J segment 3 bases; nucleotides outside the gene matches: 15. Germline lookup yields CDR1 SEHNR and CDR2 FQNEAQ (reference sequence). CDR3 sequence: CASSRIVGAGGKETQYF. CDR3 sequence (DNA): TGTGCCAGCAGCCGGATCGTCGGGGCAGGGGGTAAAGAGACCCAGTACTTC.

The chain couples TRBV7-6 to TRBJ2-7; D perhaps matches TRBD2 (6 bases). The CDR3 is 15 residues long. The germline V gene encodes CDR1 SGHVS and CDR2 FNYEAQ. Between the trimmed V and J ends, which lost 3 bases and 6 bases, there was a span of 18 bases. The CDR3 DNA sequence: TGTGCCAGCAGCTTCTCTGGGGGGAATGGACTCGAGCAGTACTTC. Its protein is CASSFSGGNGLEQYF.

The chain couples TRBV28 to TRBJ2-5, with D uncertain. The CDR3 has 12 amino acids. CDR1 and CDR2 (germline): MDHEN, SYDVKM. V lost 5 bases, J lost 4 bases, and 8 bases lay in between. DNA for the CDR3: TGTGCCAGCAGTGAAATCGCAGAGACCCAGTACTTC. This translates into CASSEIAETQYF.

This clone was found once. The chain has TRBV6-6 and TRBJ2-7; TRBD2 matches 9 bases. CDR1 MNHNY and CDR2 SVGAGI come from the germline V gene (reference sequence). The junction had 9 bases not matched to a gene; V was cut back by 8 bases and J by 7 bases. The CDR3 totals 13 residues. The CDR3 DNA reads as TGTGCCAGCGGGGCGGGAGGGCGTGGAGAGCAGTACTTC. Protein: CASGAGGRGEQYF.

The CDR3 sequence is CASSFGVGTEAFF. The CDR3 DNA sequence: TGTGCCAGCAGCTTCGGGGTAGGGACTGAAGCTTTCTTT. The V call is TRBV7-8, the J call TRBJ1-1; D ambiguous. Germline V gene lookup returns CDR1 SGHVS and CDR2 FQNEAQ. V shed 3 bases and J shed 5 bases, with 10 bases lying between them. The CDR3 sequence is 13 residues long. Full variable domain (remainder filled in from reference TRBV7-8 and TRBJ1-1): GAGVSQSPRYKVAKRGQDVALRCDPISGHVSLFWYQQALGQGPEFLTYFQNEAQLDKSGLPSDRFFAERPEGSVSTLKIQRTQQEDSAVYLCASSFGVGTEAFFGQGTRLTVV.

This clone was picked up one time. The chain carries TRBV4-2 and TRBJ2-2, with TRBD2 matching 12 bases. The V segment lost 4 bases and the J segment 5 bases; nucleotides outside the gene matches: 14. This CDR3 region has 19 residues. Germline loops: CDR1 LGHNA, CDR2 YNFKEQ. The CDR3 loop is CASSLELAGGHRGTGELFF. The CDR3 DNA follows: TGTGCCAGCAGCCTTGAACTAGCGGGAGGCCACCGGGGGACCGGGGAGCTGTTTTTT.

The chain uses TRBV14 and TRBJ1-1, with 7 bases that match TRBD1. The CDR3 runs to 16 residues. V shed 4 bases, J shed 2 bases, and the junction held 10 bases outside the gene matches. CDR1 is SGHDN and CDR2 is FVKESK in the germline V gene. The CDR3 loop reads CASSLQGSSLNTEAFF. CDR3 bases: TGTGCCAGCAGCCTACAGGGGTCTTCCCTAAACACTGAAGCTTTCTTT.

CDR3 bases: TGTGCCAGCAGTTTCTCCCGTAGAAATGTTGCGGGGATGGGCACTGAAGCTTTCTTT. This encodes CASSFSRRNVAGMGTEAFF. This chain links TRBV27 with TRBJ1-1; D unresolved. V lost 3 bases, J lost 4 bases, and 27 bases lay in between. The germline gives CDR1 MNHEY, CDR2 SMNVEV (reference sequence). CDR3 length equals 19 residues.

The V gene is TRBV11-3, the J gene TRBJ2-1, with D maybe TRBD2 (5 bases). The V end was cut by 6 bases, the J end by 8 bases, with 11 bases between. The germline CDR1 and CDR2 sequences are SGHNT and YENEEA. This CDR3 is 12 amino acids long. In nucleotides, the CDR3 is TGTGCCAGCAGTTACCTGGGAGATGAGCAGTTCTTC. Translated: CASSYLGDEQFF. Variable domain in full (rest from reference TRBV11-3 and TRBJ2-1): EAGVVQSPRYKIIEKKQPVAFWCNPISGHNTLYWYLQNLGQGPELLIRYENEEAVDDSQLPKDRFSAERLKGVDSTLKIQPAELGDSAVYLCASSYLGDEQFFGPGTRLTVL.

This chain uses TRBV4-1 with TRBJ2-5; 9 positions agree with TRBD2. Germline CDR1 MGHRA, CDR2 YSYEKL. The CDR3 runs 16 residues. V shed 5 bases and J 0 bases; nucleotides not matched to a gene: 7. CDR3 region: CASSYPPSGDQETQYF. The CDR3 DNA is TGCGCCAGCAGCTACCCACCTAGCGGGGACCAAGAGACCCAGTACTTC.

The chain combines TRBV18 with TRBJ2-3; 9 positions match TRBD1. The V and J ends lost 2 bases and 5 bases, in that order; junction bases with no gene match: 5. CDR1 is KGHSH, CDR2 LQKENI, per germline. The CDR3 length is 15 residues. As DNA, the CDR3 is TGTGCCAGCTCACCAGGGGACAGGGTTGGAGATACGCAGTATTTT. Translated: CASSPGDRVGDTQYF.

This chain links TRBV30 with TRBJ2-1, with TRBD2 identical over 9 bases. The CDR3 has 16 amino acids. The V and J ends lost 6 bases and 3 bases, in that order; junction bases with no gene match: 12. Germline-derived CDR1 and CDR2 are GTSNPN and SVGIG (reference sequence). The CDR3 DNA reads TGTGCCTGCTCGATGAAAGCGGGAGGTAGCTACAATGAGCAGTTCTTC. This translates into CACSMKAGGSYNEQFF. The full variable domain, with the rest looked up from reference TRBV30 and TRBJ2-1, is SQTIHQWPATLVQPVGSPLSLECTVEGTSNPNLYWYRQAAGRGLQLLFYSVGIGQISSEVPQNLSASRPQDRQFILSSKKLLLSDSGFYLCACSMKAGGSYNEQFFGPGTRLTVL.

The chain has TRBV18 and TRBJ2-7; TRBD1 matches 8 bases. Germline V CDR1 and CDR2: KGHSH, LQKENI. The V gene end was trimmed by 6 bases and the J gene end by 7 bases; junction bases not matched to a gene: 11. The CDR3 has 14 residues. DNA for the CDR3: TGTGCCAGCTCCCCAGGACAGGGACGGGGGGAGCAGTACTTC. It specifies CASSPGQGRGEQYF.

This CDR3 reads CASRLGRVITEAFF. The CDR3 DNA reads as TGTGCCAGCAGATTGGGGCGGGTTATTACTGAAGCTTTCTTT. The J gene is TRBJ1-1, the V gene TRBV28; possible D gene TRBD1, 5 bases. Trimming cost V 6 bases and J 5 bases, with 16 bases left between them. The germline CDR1 and CDR2 sequences are MDHEN and SYDVKM. The CDR3 is made up of 14 amino acids. Full variable domain (rest looked up from reference TRBV28 and TRBJ1-1): DVKVTQSSRYLVKRTGEKVFLECVQDMDHENMFWYRQDPGLGLRLIYFSYDVKMKEKGDIPEGYSVSREKKERFSLILESASTNQTSMYLCASRLGRVITEAFFGQGTRLTVV.

The chain carries TRBV28 and TRBJ2-5; a possible D gene is TRBD2 (6 bases). The CDR3 spans 14 residues. With 5 bases removed from V and 1 base from J, the gap between germline ends came to 11 bases. Per the germline V gene, CDR1 is MDHEN and CDR2 is SYDVKM. The CDR3 spells CASSMGGVQETQYF. In nucleotides, the CDR3 is TGTGCCAGCAGTATGGGCGGGGTCCAAGAGACCCAGTACTTC.